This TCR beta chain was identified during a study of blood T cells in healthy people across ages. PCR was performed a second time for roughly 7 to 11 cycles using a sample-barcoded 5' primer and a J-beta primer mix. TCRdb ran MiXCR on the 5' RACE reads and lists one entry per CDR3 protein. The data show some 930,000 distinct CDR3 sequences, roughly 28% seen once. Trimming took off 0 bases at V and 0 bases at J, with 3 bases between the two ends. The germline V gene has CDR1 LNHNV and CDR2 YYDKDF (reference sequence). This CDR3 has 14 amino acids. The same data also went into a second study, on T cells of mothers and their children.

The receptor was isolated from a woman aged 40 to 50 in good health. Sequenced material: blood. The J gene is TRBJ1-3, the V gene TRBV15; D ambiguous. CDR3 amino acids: CATSRDSSGNTIYF. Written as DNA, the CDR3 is TGTGCCACCAGCAGAGACAGCTCTGGAAACACCATATATTTT.